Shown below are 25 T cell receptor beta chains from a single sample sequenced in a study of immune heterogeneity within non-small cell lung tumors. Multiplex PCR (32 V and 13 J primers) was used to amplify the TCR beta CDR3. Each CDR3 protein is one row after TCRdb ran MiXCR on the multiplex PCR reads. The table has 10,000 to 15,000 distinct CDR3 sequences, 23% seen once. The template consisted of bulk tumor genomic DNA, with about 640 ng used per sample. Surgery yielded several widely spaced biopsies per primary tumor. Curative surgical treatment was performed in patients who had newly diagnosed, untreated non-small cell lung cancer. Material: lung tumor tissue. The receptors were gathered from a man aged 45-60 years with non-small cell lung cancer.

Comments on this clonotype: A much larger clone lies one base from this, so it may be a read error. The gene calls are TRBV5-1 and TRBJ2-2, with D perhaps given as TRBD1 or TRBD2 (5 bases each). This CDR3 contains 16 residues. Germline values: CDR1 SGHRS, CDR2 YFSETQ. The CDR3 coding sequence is TGCGCCAGCAGCTTGGGTCGGGGCCATATAGTCGGGGAGCAGTTTTTT. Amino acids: CASSLGRGHIVGEQFF.

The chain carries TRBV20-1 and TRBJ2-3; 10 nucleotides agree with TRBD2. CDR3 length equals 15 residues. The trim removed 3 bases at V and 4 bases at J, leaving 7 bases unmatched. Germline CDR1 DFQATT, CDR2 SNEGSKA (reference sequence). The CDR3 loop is CSARPSGRPPDTQYF. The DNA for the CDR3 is TGCAGTGCTAGGCCTAGCGGGAGACCCCCAGATACGCAGTATTTT.

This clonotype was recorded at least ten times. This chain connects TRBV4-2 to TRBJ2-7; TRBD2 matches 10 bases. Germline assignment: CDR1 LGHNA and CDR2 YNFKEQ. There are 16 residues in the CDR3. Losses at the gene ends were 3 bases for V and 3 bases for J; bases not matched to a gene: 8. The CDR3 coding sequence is TGTGCCAGCAGCCAGGCGGGCGCTAGCGGGAGCTACGAGCAGTACTTC. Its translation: CASSQAGASGSYEQYF.

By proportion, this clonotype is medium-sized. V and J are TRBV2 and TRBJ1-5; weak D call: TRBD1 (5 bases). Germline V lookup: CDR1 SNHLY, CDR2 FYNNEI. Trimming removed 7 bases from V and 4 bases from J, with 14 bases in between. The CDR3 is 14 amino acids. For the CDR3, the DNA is TGTGCCAGCAATTATCAGGGAATTAATCAGCCCCAGCATTTT. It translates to CASNYQGINQPQHF.

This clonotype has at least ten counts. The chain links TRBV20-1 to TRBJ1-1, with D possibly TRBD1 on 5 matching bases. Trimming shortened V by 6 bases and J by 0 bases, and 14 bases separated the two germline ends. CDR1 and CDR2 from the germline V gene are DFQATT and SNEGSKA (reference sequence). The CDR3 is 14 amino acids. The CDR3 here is CSAAWAGMNTEAFF. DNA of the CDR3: TGCAGTGCCGCGTGGGCAGGGATGAACACTGAAGCTTTCTTT.

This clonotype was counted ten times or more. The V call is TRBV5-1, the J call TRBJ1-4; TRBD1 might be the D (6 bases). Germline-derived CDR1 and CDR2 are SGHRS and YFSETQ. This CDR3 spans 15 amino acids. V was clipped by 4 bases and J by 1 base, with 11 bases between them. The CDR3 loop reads CASSLQGITNEKLFF. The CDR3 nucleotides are TGCGCCAGCAGCCTGCAGGGGATAACTAATGAAAAACTGTTTTTT.

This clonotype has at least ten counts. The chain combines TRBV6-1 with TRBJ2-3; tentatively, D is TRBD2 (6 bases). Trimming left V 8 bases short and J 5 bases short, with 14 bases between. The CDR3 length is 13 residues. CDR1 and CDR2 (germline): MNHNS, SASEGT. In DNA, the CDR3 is TGTGCCAGCGCGGGGCTTACGAGAGATACGCAGTATTTT. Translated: CASAGLTRDTQYF.

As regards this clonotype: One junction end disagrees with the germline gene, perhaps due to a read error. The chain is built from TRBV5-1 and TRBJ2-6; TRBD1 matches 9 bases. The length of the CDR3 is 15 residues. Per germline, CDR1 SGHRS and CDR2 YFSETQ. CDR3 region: CASSSRATGGNVLTF. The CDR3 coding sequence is TGCGCCAGCAGCTCCAGGGCGACAGGGGGCAACGTCCTGACTTTC.

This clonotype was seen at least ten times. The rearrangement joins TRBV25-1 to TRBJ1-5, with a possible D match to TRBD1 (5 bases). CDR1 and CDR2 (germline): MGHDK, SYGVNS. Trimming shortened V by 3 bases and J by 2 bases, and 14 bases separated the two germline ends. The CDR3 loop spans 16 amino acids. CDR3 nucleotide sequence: TGTGCCAGCAGTGATGGAAGGGGAAAGGGCAATCAGCCCCAGCATTTT. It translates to CASSDGRGKGNQPQHF.

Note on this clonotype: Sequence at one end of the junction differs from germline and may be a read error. CDR3 residues: CASSLLIGTYNEKFF. Here the CDR3 DNA reads TGTGCCAGCTCACTGTTGATAGGGACCTACAATGAGAAGTTCTTC. The chain recombines TRBV18 with TRBJ2-1; D could derive from TRBD1 or TRBD2 (5 bases each). The V gene's germline CDR1 is KGHSH and CDR2 LQKENI. The CDR3 length is 15 residues.

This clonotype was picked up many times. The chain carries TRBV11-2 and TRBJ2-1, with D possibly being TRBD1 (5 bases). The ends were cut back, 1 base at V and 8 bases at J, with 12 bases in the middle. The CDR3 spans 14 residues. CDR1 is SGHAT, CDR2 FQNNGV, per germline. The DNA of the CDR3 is TGTGCCAGCAGCTTAGTTATCAGGGCCGATGAGCAGTTCTTC. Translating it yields CASSLVIRADEQFF.

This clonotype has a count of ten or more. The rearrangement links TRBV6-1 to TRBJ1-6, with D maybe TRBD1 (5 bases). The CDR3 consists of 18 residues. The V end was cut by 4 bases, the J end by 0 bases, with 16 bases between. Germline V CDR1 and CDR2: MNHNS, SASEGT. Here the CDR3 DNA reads TGTGCCAGCAGTGCCTCCGGGGCCCGGGCCTCCTATAATTCACCCCTCCACTTT. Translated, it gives CASSASGARASYNSPLHF.

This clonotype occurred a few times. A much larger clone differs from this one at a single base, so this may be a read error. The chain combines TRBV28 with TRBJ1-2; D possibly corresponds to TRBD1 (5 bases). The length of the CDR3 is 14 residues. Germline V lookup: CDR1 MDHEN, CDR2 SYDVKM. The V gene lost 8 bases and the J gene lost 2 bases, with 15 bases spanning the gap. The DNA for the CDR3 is TGTGCCAGCGCCACAGGAGGTCTCAACTATGGCTACACCTTC. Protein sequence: CASATGGLNYGYTF.

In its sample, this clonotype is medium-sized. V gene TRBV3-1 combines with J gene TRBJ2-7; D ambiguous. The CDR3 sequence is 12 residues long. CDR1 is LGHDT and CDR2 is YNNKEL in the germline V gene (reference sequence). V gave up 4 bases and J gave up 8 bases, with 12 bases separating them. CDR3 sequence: CASSLMGSQQYF. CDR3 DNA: TGTGCCAGCAGCCTCATGGGCTCGCAGCAGTACTTC.

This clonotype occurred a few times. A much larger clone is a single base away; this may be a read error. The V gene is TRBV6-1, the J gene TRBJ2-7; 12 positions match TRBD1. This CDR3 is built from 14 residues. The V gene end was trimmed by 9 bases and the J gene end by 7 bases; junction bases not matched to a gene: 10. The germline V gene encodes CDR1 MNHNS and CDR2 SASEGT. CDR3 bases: TGTGCCAGATGGCCGGGACAGGGGGCGAGGGAGCAGTACTTC. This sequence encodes CARWPGQGAREQYF.

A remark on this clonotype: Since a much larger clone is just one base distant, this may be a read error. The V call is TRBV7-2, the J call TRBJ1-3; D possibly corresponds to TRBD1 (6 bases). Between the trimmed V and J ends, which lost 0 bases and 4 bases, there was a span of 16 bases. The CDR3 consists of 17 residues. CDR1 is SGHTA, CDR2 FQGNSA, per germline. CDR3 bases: TGTGCCAGCAGCTTAGCGTTGGGGGGCGCGTGGGGAAACACCATATATTTT. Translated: CASSLALGGAWGNTIYF.

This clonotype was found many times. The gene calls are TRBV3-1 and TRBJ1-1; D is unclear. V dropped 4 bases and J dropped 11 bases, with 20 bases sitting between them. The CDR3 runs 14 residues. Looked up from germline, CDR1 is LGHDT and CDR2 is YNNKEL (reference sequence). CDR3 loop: CASSPLHGDEGAFF. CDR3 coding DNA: TGTGCCAGCAGCCCCCTCCACGGTGACGAAGGGGCTTTCTTT.

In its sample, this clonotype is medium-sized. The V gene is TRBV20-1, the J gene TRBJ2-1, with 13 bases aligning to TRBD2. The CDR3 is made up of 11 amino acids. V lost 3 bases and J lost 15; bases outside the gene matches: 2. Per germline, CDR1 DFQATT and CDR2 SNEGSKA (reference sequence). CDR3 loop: CSARTSGRLFF. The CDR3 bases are TGCAGTGCTAGGACTAGCGGGAGGTTGTTCTTC.

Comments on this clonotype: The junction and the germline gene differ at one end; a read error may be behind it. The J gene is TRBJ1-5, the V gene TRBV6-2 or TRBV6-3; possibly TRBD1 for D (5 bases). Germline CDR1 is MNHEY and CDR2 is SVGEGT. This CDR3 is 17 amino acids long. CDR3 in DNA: TGTGCCAGCAGTGACTCCCACCTCGCGGGGGGAGAAATCAGCCAGCATTTT. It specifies CASSDSHLAGGEISQHF.

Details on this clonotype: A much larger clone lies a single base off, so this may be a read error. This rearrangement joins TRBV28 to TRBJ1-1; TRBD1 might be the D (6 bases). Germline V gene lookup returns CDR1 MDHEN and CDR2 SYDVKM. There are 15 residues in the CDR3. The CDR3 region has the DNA TGTGCCAACAGTTTCTGGGGGGGCCTGGGCACTGAAGCTTTCTTT. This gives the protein CANSFWGGLGTEAFF.

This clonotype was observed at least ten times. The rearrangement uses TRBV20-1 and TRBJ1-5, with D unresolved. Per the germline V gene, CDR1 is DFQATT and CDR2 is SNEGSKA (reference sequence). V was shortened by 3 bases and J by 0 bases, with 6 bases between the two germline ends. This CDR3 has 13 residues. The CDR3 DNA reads TGCAGTGCTAGTGGCGGTAGCAATCAGCCCCAGCATTTT. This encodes CSASGGSNQPQHF.

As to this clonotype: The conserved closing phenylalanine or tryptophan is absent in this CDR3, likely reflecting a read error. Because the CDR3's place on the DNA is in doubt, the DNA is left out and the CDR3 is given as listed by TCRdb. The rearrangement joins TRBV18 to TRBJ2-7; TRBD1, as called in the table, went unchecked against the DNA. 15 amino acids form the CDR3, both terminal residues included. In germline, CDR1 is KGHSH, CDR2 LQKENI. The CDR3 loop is CASSPPGQFWDEQLL.

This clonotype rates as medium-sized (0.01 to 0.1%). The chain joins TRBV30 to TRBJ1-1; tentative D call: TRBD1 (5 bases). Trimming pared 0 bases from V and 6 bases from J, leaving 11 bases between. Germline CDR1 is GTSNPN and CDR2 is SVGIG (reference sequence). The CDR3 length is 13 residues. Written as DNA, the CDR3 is TGTGCCTGGAGTGTACTTCGAGGGGCTGAAGCTTTCTTT. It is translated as CAWSVLRGAEAFF.

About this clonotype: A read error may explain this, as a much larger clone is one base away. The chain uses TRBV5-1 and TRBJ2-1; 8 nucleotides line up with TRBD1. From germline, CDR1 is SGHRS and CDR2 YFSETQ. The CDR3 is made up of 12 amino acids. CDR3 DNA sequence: TGCGCCAGAAGCTTACAGGGGGATGAGCAGTTCTTC. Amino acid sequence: CARSLQGDEQFF. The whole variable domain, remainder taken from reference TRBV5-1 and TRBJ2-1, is KAGVTQTPRYLIKTRGQQVTLSCSPISGHRSVSWYQQTPGQGLQFLFEYFSETQRNKGNFPGRFSGRQFSNSRSEMNVSTLELGDSALYLCARSLQGDEQFFGPGTRLTVL.

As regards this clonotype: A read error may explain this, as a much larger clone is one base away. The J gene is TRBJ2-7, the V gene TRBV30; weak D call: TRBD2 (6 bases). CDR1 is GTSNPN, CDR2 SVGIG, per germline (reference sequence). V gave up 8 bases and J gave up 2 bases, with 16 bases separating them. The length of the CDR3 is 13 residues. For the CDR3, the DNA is TGTGCCAGGAATCGGGGGACTCCCTACGAGCAGTACTTC. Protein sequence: CARNRGTPYEQYF.